This T cell receptor (beta chain) derives from a study of cytomegalovirus exposure and HLA in healthy donors. Overall study findings and caveats: Cytomegalovirus status, reportedly, was diagnosed with high specificity and sensitivity by the classifier. The study designated 150 or so TCR beta chains cytomegalovirus-associated. In vitro data verified three CMV-associated chains as specific for CMV antigens.

Germline CDR1 is SGHNT and CDR2 is YYREEE (reference sequence). The CDR3 is made up of 16 amino acids. The J segment lost 0 bases and the V segment lost 4 bases, leaving 7 bases of the junction unmatched. Amplification used 60 Vbeta primers and 13 Jbeta primers. Here immunoSEQ multiplex PCR was the method, and the copy in TCRdb shows in-frame clones only, minus some. The sample contains about 110,000 clones, around 85% of which appear only once. On this clone: Its antigen is unknown.

V usage is TRBV5-4 and J usage is TRBJ2-3; TRBD1 matches 8 bases. This TCR was recovered from a young man in good health and CMV-seropositive. Sequencing was carried out using PBMCs. The CDR3 DNA sequence: TGTGCCAGCAGCAAAGGGACAGGTTTAAGCACAGATACGCAGTATTTT. This sequence encodes CASSKGTGLSTDTQYF.